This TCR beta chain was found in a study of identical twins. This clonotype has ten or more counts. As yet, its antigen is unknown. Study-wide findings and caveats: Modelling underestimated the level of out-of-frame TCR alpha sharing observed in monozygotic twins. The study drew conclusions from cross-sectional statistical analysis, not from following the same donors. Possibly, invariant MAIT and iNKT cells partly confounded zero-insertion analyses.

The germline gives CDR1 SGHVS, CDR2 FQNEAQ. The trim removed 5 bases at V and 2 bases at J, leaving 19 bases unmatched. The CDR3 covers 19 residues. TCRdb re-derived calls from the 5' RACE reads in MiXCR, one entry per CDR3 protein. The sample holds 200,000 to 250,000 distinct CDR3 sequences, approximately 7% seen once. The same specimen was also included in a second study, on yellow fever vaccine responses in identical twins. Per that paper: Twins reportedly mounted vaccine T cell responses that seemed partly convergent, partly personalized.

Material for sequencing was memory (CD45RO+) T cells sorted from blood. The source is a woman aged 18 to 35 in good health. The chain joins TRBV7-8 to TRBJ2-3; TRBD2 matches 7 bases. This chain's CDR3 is CASSQGRFPGLSHTDTQYF. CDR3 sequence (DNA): TGTGCCAGCAGCCAAGGGAGATTTCCGGGACTATCACACACAGATACGCAGTATTTT.